This is a list of T cell receptor beta chains from one sample in a study of spatial heterogeneity in lung cancer. TCRdb reanalysed the 5' RACE reads using MiXCR and keeps one entry per CDR3 protein. The profile shows about 5,600 distinct CDR3 sequences, around 5% of them singletons. Source: lung tumor tissue, taken at surgery. These receptors were taken from a male donor with early-stage non-small cell lung cancer. The conserved cysteine and the conserved F or W are not part of the CDR3 here.

>TRBJ1-5|TRBV28
ASRPPPEGFSNQPQH
>TRBJ2-1|TRBV6-1
ASCPLTYNEQF
>TRBJ2-5|TRBV25-1
ASSEQHRETQY
>TRBJ1-3|TRBV6-2/TRBV6-3
ASSYSSGGTGNTIY
>TRBJ2-4|TRBV5-1
ASRSENIQY
>TRBJ1-1|TRBV28
ASSTFTRDTEAF
>TRBJ1-3|TRBV5-1
ASSLALSSGNTIY
>TRBJ1-2|TRBV7-2
ASSLTPGAIYGYT
>TRBJ1-1|TRBV18
ASSLQGANTEAF
>TRBJ1-5|TRBV20-1
SASQYRRNQPQH
>TRBJ1-5|TRBV6-1
ASMGGTGGSGNQPQH
>TRBJ1-2|TRBV7-8
ASSVRDFSNYGYT
>TRBJ1-6|TRBV6-6
ASSPQGGASSPLH
>TRBJ2-7|TRBV12-3/TRBV12-4
ASSLEDSSSYEQY
>TRBJ2-7|TRBV20-1
SADQTGGNEQY
>TRBJ2-7|TRBV27
ASRTGLPYEQY
>TRBJ2-7|TRBV7-2
ASSLIQGTYEQY
>TRBJ2-5|TRBV18
ASSPIIGTVQETQY
>TRBJ2-1|TRBV29-1
SVVLAQGGEQF
>TRBJ2-7|TRBV3-1
ASSSSGGVEQY
>TRBJ1-2|TRBV6-1
ASSEAGGWGYT
>TRBJ1-2|TRBV4-1
ASSQPWRDRGGYT
>TRBJ1-4|TRBV6-6
ASSSRGGEKLF
>TRBJ1-1|TRBV6-5
ASSYERGRGTEAF
>TRBJ2-4|TRBV5-6
ASSLHGAEGGIQY
>TRBJ2-2|TRBV27
ASGTQGGPGELF
>TRBJ2-1|TRBV14
ASSPLTRYNEQF
>TRBJ2-3|TRBV7-3
ASSAVAISTDTQY
>TRBJ1-2|TRBV6-6
ASSLMLGVNYGYT
>TRBJ1-4|TRBV7-9
ASSFPGLTGEKLF
>TRBJ2-2|TRBV7-9
ASSFARGGTGELF
>TRBJ2-5|TRBV27
ASSLFWVSRGETQY
>TRBJ2-3|TRBV13
ASSLGLAGGTDTQY
>TRBJ2-1|TRBV27
ASTPGLGIYNEQF
>TRBJ1-6|TRBV20-1
SAGTGLDNSPLH
>TRBJ2-4|TRBV5-8
ASSQGTSGVLAKNIQY
>TRBJ1-5|TRBV7-2
ASSPHGTGFQPQH
>TRBJ1-5|TRBV6-2/TRBV6-3
ASSTGNQPQH
>TRBJ2-2|TRBV25-1
ASSAIVGRENTGELF
>TRBJ2-3|TRBV7-2
ASSLAPGTDTQY
>TRBJ1-6|TRBV28
ASSWDRTINSPLH
>TRBJ1-6|TRBV4-1
ASSQEGRLAPLH
>TRBJ2-1|TRBV28
ASSFGFSGNEQF
>TRBJ2-1|TRBV5-1
ASSLGQTGYNEQF
>TRBJ2-6|TRBV4-3
ASRQGSGANVLT
>TRBJ2-3|TRBV15
ATSRGGGITDTQY
>TRBJ2-7|TRBV27
ASSISGAGEQY
>TRBJ2-7|TRBV3-1
ASSQVQRGLSYEQY
>TRBJ2-2|TRBV5-1
ASSLEGWTGELF
>TRBJ1-5|TRBV24-1
ATSEQNQPQH
>TRBJ1-3|TRBV6-1
ASSEVGQGAGNTIY
>TRBJ1-5|TRBV7-2
ASSLQTGGSQPQH
>TRBJ1-2|TRBV5-1
ASSDLVDYGYT